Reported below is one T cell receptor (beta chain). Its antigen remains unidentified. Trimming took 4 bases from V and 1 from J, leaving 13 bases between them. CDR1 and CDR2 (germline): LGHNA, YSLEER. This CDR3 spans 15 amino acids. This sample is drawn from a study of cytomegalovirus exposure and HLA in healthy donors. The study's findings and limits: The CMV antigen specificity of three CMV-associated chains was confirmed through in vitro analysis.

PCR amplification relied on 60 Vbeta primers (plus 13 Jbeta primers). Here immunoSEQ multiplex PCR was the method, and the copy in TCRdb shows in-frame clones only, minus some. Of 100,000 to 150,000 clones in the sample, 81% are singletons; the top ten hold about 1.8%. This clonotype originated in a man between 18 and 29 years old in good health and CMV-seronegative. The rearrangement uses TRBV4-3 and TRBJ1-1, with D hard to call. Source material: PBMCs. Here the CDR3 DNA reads TGCGCCAGCAGCCCCGTTGCCACAGAGAACACTGAAGCTTTCTTT. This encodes CASSPVATENTEAFF.